The rows below give T cell receptor beta chains drawn from one sample of a study of PD-L1 blockade in urothelial cancer. The method was immunoSEQ multiplex PCR; TCRdb's version includes in-frame clones alone and lacks a portion of them. The data contain fewer than 50,000 clones, 79% of them singletons. Specimen: PBMCs, collected around atezolizumab (anti-PD-L1) treatment. All receptors derive from a man in his 70s with urothelial cancer. Both conserved end residues are part of each CDR3. The D gene is left open where the match is weak. Clone size is stated in some rows and not others, as once, few, many or a class when expanded.

size	V	D	J	CDR3
.	TRBV10-3	.	TRBJ2-7	CAIRGADGIYEQYF
.	TRBV5-5	TRBD1	TRBJ1-5	CASSLGGTGWQPQHF
.	TRBV6-1	.	TRBJ2-5	CASSEPGEETQYF
.	TRBV4-1	TRBD2	TRBJ2-1	CASSQDRLRTSSQGRGDEQFF
.	TRBV4-2	TRBD1	TRBJ1-4	CASRTGTDEKLFF
few	TRBV6-1	.	TRBJ1-5	CASTHGGLGQPQHF
.	TRBV19	.	TRBJ1-5	CASSIGDRNNQPQHF
.	TRBV5-1	TRBD2	TRBJ2-5	CASSLVGTSGRETQYF
.	TRBV9	TRBD1	TRBJ2-1	CASSVEETGYNEQFF
.	TRBV27	.	TRBJ2-1	CASRFQGNSYNEQFF
few	TRBV28	TRBD1	TRBJ2-7	CASSSPTGTGFYEQYF
.	TRBV19	TRBD2	TRBJ2-1	CASSILLAGGDEQFF
.	TRBV18	TRBD2	TRBJ2-7	CASSPGGGRTLIYEQYF
.	TRBV28	TRBD2	TRBJ2-4	CASSLLAGPLLLAKNIQYF
.	TRBV9	.	TRBJ1-1	CASSVSMQGQNTEAFF
.	TRBV5-6	TRBD2	TRBJ2-1	CASSLSLAGASNEQFF
.	TRBV6-5	.	TRBJ2-1	CASRRQAYNEQFF
.	TRBV5-5	.	TRBJ2-5	CASSAGQSETQYF